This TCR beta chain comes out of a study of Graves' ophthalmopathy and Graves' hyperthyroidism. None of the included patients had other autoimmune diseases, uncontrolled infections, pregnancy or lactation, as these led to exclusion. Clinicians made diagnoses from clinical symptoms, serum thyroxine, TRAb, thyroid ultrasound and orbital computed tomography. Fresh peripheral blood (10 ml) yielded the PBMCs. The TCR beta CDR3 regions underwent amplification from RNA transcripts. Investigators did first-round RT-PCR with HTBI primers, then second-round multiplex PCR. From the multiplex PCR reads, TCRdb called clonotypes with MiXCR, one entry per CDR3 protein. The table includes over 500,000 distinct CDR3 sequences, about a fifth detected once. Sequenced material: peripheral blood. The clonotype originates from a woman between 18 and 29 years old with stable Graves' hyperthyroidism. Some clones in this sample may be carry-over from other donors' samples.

This CDR3 reads CASSLQGGPQETQYF. The DNA for the CDR3 is TGTGCCAGCTCACTACAGGGAGGTCCACAAGAGACCCAGTACTTC. The J gene is TRBJ2-5, the V gene TRBV18, with D perhaps TRBD1 or TRBD2 (6 bases each). CDR3 size: 15 residues. V lost 4 bases to trimming and J lost 2 bases, with 14 bases between them. Germline V gene sequence: CDR1 KGHSH, CDR2 LQKENI.